The 10 T cell receptor beta chains given below trace back to one sample, sequenced in a study of blood T cells in healthy people across ages. A second about 7 to 11 cycle PCR used barcoded and J-beta primers. Using its own MiXCR run on the 5' RACE reads, TCRdb lists one record per CDR3 protein. The sample consists of approximately 1,100,000 distinct CDR3 sequences, 40% to 55% of them appearing once. The sequencing sample was made of blood. The receptors derive from a woman aged 55-70 years in good health.

The V and J genes are TRBV5-1 and TRBJ2-1, with 7 positions matching TRBD2. The CDR3 runs to 15 residues. In germline, CDR1 is SGHRS, CDR2 YFSETQ. V gave up 2 bases and J gave up 9 bases; unmatched junction bases: 11. CDR3 loop: CASSLLAISSVEQFF. DNA for the CDR3: TGCGCCAGCAGCTTACTAGCGATATCCTCTGTTGAGCAGTTCTTC.

This sequence joins TRBV20-1 and TRBJ2-5, with 11 bases aligning to TRBD2. The CDR3 is 14 residues long. The V gene's germline CDR1 is DFQATT and CDR2 SNEGSKA (reference sequence). The CDR3 protein is CSLKLAGVGNEQYF. As DNA, the CDR3 is TGCAGCCTCAAACTAGCGGGAGTGGGCAATGAGCAGTACTTC.

The genes are TRBV7-9 and TRBJ2-1, with 12 bases that match TRBD2. Germline CDR1 SEHNR, CDR2 FQNEAQ (reference sequence). After removal of 8 bases from V and 8 bases from J, the junction contained 10 bases not matched to a gene. The CDR3 totals 15 residues. The CDR3 loop is CASAETSGSFHEQFF. CDR3 nucleotides: TGTGCCAGCGCCGAGACTAGCGGGAGTTTCCATGAGCAGTTCTTC.

This sequence joins TRBV2 and TRBJ2-1; D ambiguous. CDR1 and CDR2 from the germline V gene are SNHLY and FYNNEI. The CDR3 is 14 residues long. The V end lost 5 bases, the J end lost 5 bases, and 13 bases lay between the germline ends. This CDR3 is CASSSRAPNNEQFF. The CDR3 nucleotides are TGTGCCAGCAGTTCTCGGGCCCCAAACAATGAGCAGTTCTTC.

The chain couples TRBV5-1 to TRBJ2-1, with D unclear. Germline CDR1 SGHRS, CDR2 YFSETQ. The ends were cut back, 0 bases at V and 6 bases at J, with 7 bases in the middle. There are 13 residues in the CDR3. The CDR3 loop is CASSLALFNEQFF. The CDR3 DNA sequence: TGCGCCAGCAGCTTGGCGCTTTTCAATGAGCAGTTCTTC. Based on the CDR3 plus reference TRBV5-1 and TRBJ2-1, the full variable domain is KAGVTQTPRYLIKTRGQQVTLSCSPISGHRSVSWYQQTPGQGLQFLFEYFSETQRNKGNFPGRFSGRQFSNSRSEMNVSTLELGDSALYLCASSLALFNEQFFGPGTRLTVL.

The chain uses TRBV29-1 and TRBJ1-1, with D perhaps TRBD1 (5 bases). From germline, CDR1 is SQVTM and CDR2 ANQGSEA. The CDR3 spans 12 residues. V was cut by 3 bases and J by 6 bases, with 11 bases left in between. For the CDR3, the DNA is TGCAGCGTTGAGCGGGGGAGTGCTGAAGCTTTCTTT. Its translation is CSVERGSAEAFF.

V gene TRBV5-6 combines with J gene TRBJ1-2; 8 bases are shared with TRBD1. The ends lost 2 bases at V and 5 bases at J; junction bases unmatched: 8. The germline V gene encodes CDR1 SGHDT and CDR2 YYEEEE. This CDR3 has 15 residues. Written as DNA, the CDR3 is TGTGCCAGCAGCTTTAGATCAGGGGGCGGTTATGGCTACACCTTC. This translates into CASSFRSGGGYGYTF. The full variable domain, in which reference TRBV5-6 and TRBJ1-2 provide the parts outside the CDR3, is DAGVTQSPTHLIKTRGQQVTLRCSPKSGHDTVSWYQQALGQGPQFIFQYYEEEERQRGNFPDRFSGHQFPNYSSELNVNALLLGDSALYLCASSFRSGGGYGYTFGSGTRLTVV.

The chain recombines TRBV27 with TRBJ2-1; TRBD2 agrees at 12 bases. The CDR3 loop spans 17 amino acids. The germline V gene has CDR1 MNHEY and CDR2 SMNVEV (reference sequence). The V gene end was trimmed by 3 bases and the J gene end by 1 base; junction bases not matched to a gene: 4. The CDR3 is CASSLTSGSGSYNEQFF. DNA of the CDR3: TGTGCCAGCAGTTTGACTAGCGGGAGTGGGTCCTACAATGAGCAGTTCTTC.

This rearrangement joins TRBV27 to TRBJ2-1, with 8 bases lining up with TRBD1. V lost 5 bases, J lost 6 bases, and 6 bases stayed unmatched. The germline V gene encodes CDR1 MNHEY and CDR2 SMNVEV (reference sequence). CDR3 length: 14 residues. CDR3 nucleotides: TGTGCCAGCAGTGTATTGGACAGGGTCAATGAGCAGTTCTTC. Its translation: CASSVLDRVNEQFF.

This chain joins TRBV5-1 and TRBJ2-7; TRBD1 matches 10 bases. The CDR3 covers 21 residues. Germline V lookup: CDR1 SGHRS, CDR2 YFSETQ. J was trimmed by 4 bases and V by 0 bases; bases with no gene match: 22. The DNA for the CDR3 is TGCGCCAGCAGCTTGGCCCCCAGGGGGGGGACAGGGGCCTCGTCGGAATACGAGCAGTACTTC. Its translation: CASSLAPRGGTGASSEYEQYF.